Each of the 15 T cell receptor beta chains below was sequenced from the same sample in a study of blood T cell repertoires in COVID-19. Sequencing used immunoSEQ multiplex PCR; TCRdb keeps in-frame clones, though not all of them. Of under 350,000 clones listed, around nine tenths are singletons. The sequenced material came from PBMCs or T cells enriched from blood (not recorded which). The receptor source for this set is a woman aged 18-30 years who had recovered from COVID-19.

The rearrangement joins TRBV6-5 to TRBJ2-3; tentative D call: TRBD2 (6 bases). The germline CDR1 and CDR2 sequences are MNHEY and SVGAGI. V gave up 5 bases and J gave up 4 bases, with 16 bases separating them. This CDR3 comprises 15 residues. The CDR3 DNA follows: TGTGCCAGCAGTACTGACTTCGGGGGAGCAGATACGCAGTATTTT. The encoded protein is CASSTDFGGADTQYF.

The chain carries TRBV7-3 and TRBJ2-3; TRBD2 matches at 14 bases. This CDR3 is built from 18 residues. The germline V gene encodes CDR1 SGHTA and CDR2 FQGTGA. V shed 4 bases and J 0 bases; nucleotides not matched to a gene: 6. Here the CDR3 DNA reads TGTGCCAGCAGCTCTCGGACTAGCGGGAGGTCTAGCACAGATACGCAGTATTTT. Its translation: CASSSRTSGRSSTDTQYF.

The genes are TRBV5-1 and TRBJ2-1; tentatively, D is TRBD2 (6 bases). This CDR3 spans 16 amino acids. Germline values: CDR1 SGHRS, CDR2 YFSETQ. V was trimmed by 5 bases and J by 2 bases, leaving 17 bases between them. The CDR3 coding sequence is TGCGCCAGCAGACAAGCCGGGACTCAGCCCTACAATGAGCAGTTCTTC. Translating gives CASRQAGTQPYNEQFF.

This clone was seen a handful of times. The chain carries TRBV29-1 and TRBJ2-5; 7 bases agree with TRBD2. The CDR3 spans 14 residues. CDR1 is SQVTM and CDR2 is ANQGSEA in the germline V gene. The ends lost 1 base at V and 3 bases at J; junction bases unmatched: 5. For the CDR3, the DNA is TGCAGCGTTGAAGGGGAGGGACCGGAAGAGACCCAGTACTTC. Amino acids: CSVEGEGPEETQYF.

CDR3 coding DNA: TGTGCCAGCAGCGCTAGCGGGAGCGCCTACAATGAGCAGTTCTTC. It specifies CASSASGSAYNEQFF. The chain couples TRBV9 to TRBJ2-1; 10 nucleotides match TRBD2. Germline V gives CDR1 SGDLS, CDR2 YYNGEE. The CDR3 consists of 15 residues. Trimming took 3 bases from V and 2 from J; bases not matched to a gene: 2.

The V gene is TRBV10-3, the J gene TRBJ2-3; 10 bases are a match to TRBD1. The germline V gene encodes CDR1 ENHRY and CDR2 SYGVKD. After removal of 6 bases from V and 5 bases from J, the junction contained 8 bases not matched to a gene. This CDR3 is built from 15 residues. Here the CDR3 reads CAIRTTGGLVDTQYF. The CDR3 coding sequence is TGTGCCATCAGGACGACAGGGGGCTTGGTAGATACGCAGTATTTT.

The chain carries TRBV28 and TRBJ2-3; TRBD1 agrees at 10 bases. Germline V CDR1 and CDR2: MDHEN, SYDVKM. This CDR3 has 16 residues. With 5 bases clipped from V and 0 bases from J, the junction kept 5 bases outside the gene matches. CDR3 residues: CASSLEGQGSTDTQYF. The DNA for the CDR3 is TGTGCCAGCAGTCTAGAGGGACAGGGGAGCACAGATACGCAGTATTTT.

The chain uses TRBV28 and TRBJ1-1; 8 bases are a match to TRBD1. In germline, CDR1 is MDHEN, CDR2 SYDVKM. V was pared by 7 bases and J by 5 bases, with 12 bases of the junction left unmatched. The CDR3 runs to 15 residues. This CDR3 is CASIASDRVGTEAFF. In DNA form, the CDR3 reads TGTGCCAGCATCGCCTCGGACAGGGTAGGAACTGAAGCTTTCTTT.

This clone was seen a handful of times. The chain uses TRBV7-8 and TRBJ2-7, with 7 positions matching TRBD2. Germline V gene data show CDR1 as SGHVS and CDR2 as FQNEAQ. The J segment lost 12 bases and the V segment lost 5 bases, leaving 13 bases of the junction unmatched. This CDR3 is built from 13 residues. This CDR3 is CASSLGAPGGRYF. CDR3 in DNA: TGTGCCAGCAGCCTAGGGGCCCCGGGGGGAAGGTACTTC.

This clone was picked up one time. The V gene is TRBV6-5, the J gene TRBJ1-4; weak D call: TRBD1 (6 bases). Per the germline V gene, CDR1 is MNHEY and CDR2 is SVGAGI. V was shortened by 8 bases and J by 1 base, with 8 bases between the two germline ends. The CDR3 spans 13 residues. CDR3 DNA: TGTGCCAGCGGGGGACAAACTAATGAAAAACTGTTTTTT. Its protein product is CASGGQTNEKLFF.

This chain uses TRBV7-9 with TRBJ1-2, with D perhaps TRBD1 (5 bases). The V and J ends lost 6 bases and 8 bases respectively, with 16 bases between them. CDR3 length equals 13 residues. CDR1 is SEHNR, CDR2 FQNEAQ, per germline (reference sequence). The CDR3 loop reads CASSLGQTEGYTF. The DNA for the CDR3 is TGTGCCAGCAGTTTGGGGCAGACGGAGGGCTACACCTTC.

The chain combines TRBV4-3 with TRBJ2-7; D ambiguous. Per germline, CDR1 LGHNA and CDR2 YSLEER. The CDR3 extends over 16 amino acids. V was pared by 2 bases and J by 2 bases, with 16 bases between. CDR3 nucleotide sequence: TGCGCCAGCAGCCAATCGGCGGCATGGCGAACCTACGAGCAGTACTTC. Its translation is CASSQSAAWRTYEQYF.

The rearrangement joins TRBV3-1 (or the pseudogene TRBV3-2) to TRBJ2-5, with 7 bases that match TRBD1. With 4 bases clipped from V and 4 bases from J, the junction kept 9 bases outside the gene matches. The CDR3 has 15 residues. CDR1 and CDR2 from the germline V gene are LGHDT and YNNKEL (reference sequence). This CDR3 is CASSPQRQGLETQYF. CDR3 DNA sequence: TGTGCCAGCAGCCCACAGCGACAGGGTTTAGAGACCCAGTACTTC.

The V and J genes are TRBV5-1 and TRBJ2-7; D unresolved. Germline V gene lookup returns CDR1 SGHRS and CDR2 YFSETQ. CDR3 length: 12 amino acids. V lost 3 bases, J lost 0 bases, and 4 bases lay in between. The CDR3 spells CASSSSSYEQYF. For the CDR3, the DNA is TGCGCCAGCAGCTCTAGCTCCTACGAGCAGTACTTC. The entire variable domain, with the rest obtained from reference TRBV5-1 and TRBJ2-7, is as follows: KAGVTQTPRYLIKTRGQQVTLSCSPISGHRSVSWYQQTPGQGLQFLFEYFSETQRNKGNFPGRFSGRQFSNSRSEMNVSTLELGDSALYLCASSSSSYEQYFGPGTRLTVT.

The rearrangement links TRBV10-3 to TRBJ2-1, with 9 positions matching TRBD1. The CDR3 has 14 residues. Germline V CDR1 and CDR2: ENHRY, SYGVKD. Trimming cost V 10 bases and J 5 bases; bases outside gene matches: 9. CDR3 loop: CATTQGAYDNEQFF. The DNA for the CDR3 is TGTGCCACGACACAGGGGGCGTATGACAATGAGCAGTTCTTC.